What follows are 25 T cell receptor beta chains derived from one specimen sequenced in a study of shared clonotypes between healthy human individuals. The table came from immunoSEQ multiplex PCR; TCRdb's copy has only in-frame clones and leaves some out. Of about 2.1 million clones detected, just under 95% appear once; the ten largest clones hold less than 2%. CD45RO-negative CD8 cells positively selected for CCR7 made up the naive population, which excluded terminally differentiated effector memory CD45RA+ cells. Sequenced input: naive CD8+ T cells from PBMCs. The origin of the receptors is a man between 18 and 35 years old in good health. Some clones in this sample may be carry-over from other donors' samples.

The chain combines TRBV19 with TRBJ2-1; 9 bases are shared with TRBD1. Germline V gives CDR1 LNHDA, CDR2 SQIVND (reference sequence). CDR3 length equals 15 residues. V trimming: 8 bases; J trimming: 8 bases; junction bases outside the gene matches: 13. The CDR3 DNA reads as TGTGCCAGTGGCCCCACGGACAGGGGACTCTATGAGCAGTTCTTC. Protein product: CASGPTDRGLYEQFF.

The V call is TRBV6-1, the J call TRBJ2-2; possible D gene TRBD2, 6 bases. Trimming left V 4 bases short and J 4 bases short, with 16 bases between. From germline, CDR1 is MNHNS and CDR2 SASEGT. The CDR3 has 16 residues. The DNA for the CDR3 is TGTGCCAGCAGTGGGCCCATGAGGGGACTCACCGGGGAGCTGTTTTTT. The encoded protein is CASSGPMRGLTGELFF.

The chain combines TRBV6-1 with TRBJ1-3, with no clear D. Looked up from germline, CDR1 is MNHNS and CDR2 is SASEGT. The V end lost 4 bases, the J end lost 4 bases, and 20 bases lay between the germline ends. This CDR3 is 17 amino acids long. The CDR3 DNA reads as TGTGCCAGCAGTGCCCCCGGTGCAGTGGCGTTCGGAAACACCATATATTTT. Amino acid sequence: CASSAPGAVAFGNTIYF.

The chain carries TRBV9 and TRBJ2-7; a possible D gene is TRBD1 (5 bases). Germline loops: CDR1 SGDLS, CDR2 YYNGEE. The CDR3 runs to 15 residues. Trimming shortened V by 4 bases and J by 0 bases, and 14 bases separated the two germline ends. The CDR3, as DNA: TGTGCCAGCAGCCCCGCCACAGGCCGCTCCTACGAGCAGTACTTC. Its translation: CASSPATGRSYEQYF. Supplemented by reference TRBV9 and TRBJ2-7, the full variable domain reads DSGVTQTPKHLITATGQRVTLRCSPRSGDLSVYWYQQSLDQGLQFLIQYYNGEERAKGNILERFSAQQFPDLHSELNLSSLELGDSALYFCASSPATGRSYEQYFGPGTRLTVT.

This chain uses TRBV27 with TRBJ2-3; D might be TRBD1 or TRBD2, each matching 5 bases. The CDR3 loop spans 14 amino acids. With 9 bases removed from V and 7 bases from J, the gap between germline ends came to 20 bases. Germline CDR1 MNHEY, CDR2 SMNVEV (reference sequence). The CDR3 is CASSWGTLGNTQYF. The DNA of the CDR3 is TGTGCCAGTTCCTGGGGGACGCTCGGGAATACGCAGTATTTT.

The chain uses TRBV5-4 and TRBJ2-7, with D tentatively TRBD1 (5 bases). V was trimmed by 4 bases and J by 2 bases, leaving 16 bases between them. Germline lookup yields CDR1 SGHNT and CDR2 YYREEE (reference sequence). The CDR3 covers 15 residues. DNA of the CDR3: TGTGCCAGCAGCCAAGATAAGGGGAATCCCTACGAGCAGTACTTC. It specifies CASSQDKGNPYEQYF.

This clone was found once. The rearrangement uses TRBV9 and TRBJ2-5; D tentatively reads TRBD1 or TRBD2 (6 bases each). The last part of the DNA fits TRBJ2-7 better; the J call may be wrong. Germline lookup yields CDR1 SGDLS and CDR2 YYNGEE. CDR3 length: 14 residues. Here the CDR3 reads CASSKTGASYEQYF. The CDR3 DNA follows: TGTGCCAGCTCCAAGACGGGGGCCTCCTACGAGCAGTACTTC.

The V and J genes are TRBV28 and TRBJ1-2, with 7 nucleotides matching TRBD1. The CDR3 runs to 17 residues. Trimming removed 5 bases from V and 1 base from J; junction bases left unmatched: 13. The germline V gene encodes CDR1 MDHEN and CDR2 SYDVKM. In nucleotides, the CDR3 is TGTGCCAGCAGTATAACATCCCGGGACAGAGATAACTATGGCTACACCTTC. Translation gives CASSITSRDRDNYGYTF.

V is TRBV7-9 and J is TRBJ2-1; 8 nucleotides align to TRBD1. This CDR3 has 14 residues. Looked up from germline, CDR1 is SEHNR and CDR2 is FQNEAQ (reference sequence). The ends lost 4 bases at V and 7 bases at J; junction bases unmatched: 6. The CDR3: CASSSGGARNEQFF. The CDR3 DNA is TGTGCCAGCAGCTCAGGGGGCGCGAGGAATGAGCAGTTCTTC.

V gene TRBV4-3 combines with J gene TRBJ2-2; 11 bases are shared with TRBD2. Trimming cost V 4 bases and J 7 bases; bases outside gene matches: 14. CDR3 length equals 18 residues. Germline V CDR1 and CDR2: LGHNA, YSLEER. The CDR3 loop is CASSRLLAGASKVGELFF. CDR3 coding DNA: TGCGCCAGCAGCCGCCTACTAGCGGGAGCGTCGAAGGTCGGGGAGCTGTTTTTT.

The V gene is TRBV7-9, the J gene TRBJ2-3; D remains unclear. V gave up 4 bases and J gave up 0 bases, with 14 bases separating them. CDR1 and CDR2 from the germline V gene are SEHNR and FQNEAQ (reference sequence). The CDR3 is made up of 16 amino acids. CDR3 region: CASSYIRYTSTDTQYF. DNA of the CDR3: TGTGCCAGCAGCTATATCCGGTATACTAGCACAGATACGCAGTATTTT.

The chain uses TRBV7-8 and TRBJ2-3; D gene unclear. Between the trimmed V and J ends, which lost 3 bases and 5 bases, there was a span of 9 bases. The germline V gene has CDR1 SGHVS and CDR2 FQNEAQ. The CDR3 length is 13 residues. For the CDR3, the DNA is TGTGCCAGCAGCTTCCTCACCGGAGATACGCAGTATTTT. Translation: CASSFLTGDTQYF. The full variable domain, rest sourced from reference TRBV7-8 and TRBJ2-3, is GAGVSQSPRYKVAKRGQDVALRCDPISGHVSLFWYQQALGQGPEFLTYFQNEAQLDKSGLPSDRFFAERPEGSVSTLKIQRTQQEDSAVYLCASSFLTGDTQYFGPGTRLTVL.

As DNA, the CDR3 is TGTGCCAGCAGCGTAGCAGGGGGCTTTTACGAGCAGTACTTC. Translated, it gives CASSVAGGFYEQYF. This chain links TRBV9 with TRBJ2-7, with TRBD1 matching 8 bases. The CDR3 loop spans 14 amino acids. J lost 4 bases, V lost 0 bases, and 3 bases had no gene match. Per germline, CDR1 SGDLS and CDR2 YYNGEE.

This sequence joins TRBV27 and TRBJ2-2; no clear D gene. The CDR3 is 12 amino acids. The germline V and J ends were trimmed by 5 bases and 4 bases, with 5 bases remaining between them. The V gene's germline CDR1 is MNHEY and CDR2 SMNVEV (reference sequence). Written as DNA, the CDR3 is TGTGCCAGCAGTCCCAGCACCGGGGAGCTGTTTTTT. Protein product: CASSPSTGELFF.

V and J are TRBV28 and TRBJ2-2; D is unclear. V lost 4 bases, J lost 3 bases, and 6 bases lay in between. The CDR3 runs to 13 residues. Germline CDR1 is MDHEN and CDR2 is SYDVKM. The CDR3 loop is CASSYGDTGELFF. The DNA of the CDR3 is TGTGCCAGCAGTTATGGGGACACCGGGGAGCTGTTTTTT. Based on the CDR3 plus reference TRBV28 and TRBJ2-2, the full variable domain is DVKVTQSSRYLVKRTGEKVFLECVQDMDHENMFWYRQDPGLGLRLIYFSYDVKMKEKGDIPEGYSVSREKKERFSLILESASTNQTSMYLCASSYGDTGELFFGEGSRLTVL.

The chain is built from TRBV18 and TRBJ2-7, with 10 bases matching TRBD1. V shed 7 bases, J shed 3 bases, and the junction held 3 bases outside the gene matches. The germline V gene encodes CDR1 KGHSH and CDR2 LQKENI. This CDR3 region has 13 residues. DNA of the CDR3: TGTGCCAGCTACGGGACAGGGGTCTACGAGCAGTACTTC. Amino acids: CASYGTGVYEQYF.

This sequence joins TRBV16 and TRBJ2-7; D is perhaps TRBD2 (7 bases). V lost 2 bases to trimming and J lost 2 bases, with 10 bases between them. The V gene's germline CDR1 is KGHSY and CDR2 FQNENV. The CDR3 sequence is 14 residues long. In nucleotides, the CDR3 is TGTGCCAGCAGCCAAAGGGGGAGGGCCTACGAGCAGTACTTC. As protein: CASSQRGRAYEQYF.

The rearrangement joins TRBV28 to TRBJ2-1; 10 bases fit TRBD2. Germline CDR1 reads MDHEN; CDR2 reads SYDVKM. CDR3 length: 18 residues. Unmatched junction bases numbered 14, after V lost 6 bases and J lost 3 bases. CDR3 region: CASSPGGVGTSVYNEQFF. The CDR3 DNA follows: TGTGCCAGCAGCCCAGGGGGGGTTGGGACTAGCGTCTACAATGAGCAGTTCTTC.

The chain is built from TRBV2 and TRBJ1-2; D might be TRBD1 (5 bases). The CDR3 runs 15 residues. Germline V gene sequence: CDR1 SNHLY, CDR2 FYNNEI. Trimming pared 2 bases from V and 5 bases from J, leaving 15 bases between. The CDR3 sequence: CASSEWSRDAYGYTF. CDR3 coding DNA: TGTGCCAGCAGTGAATGGTCCAGGGACGCTTATGGCTACACCTTC.

V and J are TRBV4-1 and TRBJ2-7, with TRBD1 matching 9 bases. Germline loops: CDR1 MGHRA, CDR2 YSYEKL. V trimming: 5 bases; J trimming: 4 bases; junction bases outside the gene matches: 6. The CDR3 covers 14 residues. The CDR3 DNA reads as TGCGCCAGCAGCGCGGGACAGGGAATGTACGAGCAGTACTTC. This codes for CASSAGQGMYEQYF.

This clone was seen once. CDR3 sequence: CASSLVGRGGNQPQHF. The DNA of the CDR3 is TGTGCCAGCAGCTTAGTGGGCAGGGGAGGCAATCAGCCCCAGCATTTT. The rearrangement joins TRBV7-8 to TRBJ1-5; D might be TRBD1 (6 bases). Per the germline V gene, CDR1 is SGHVS and CDR2 is FQNEAQ. This CDR3 spans 16 amino acids. V was clipped by 1 base and J by 2 bases, with 12 bases between them.

The chain couples TRBV9 to TRBJ2-7; maybe TRBD2 (5 bases). The V end was cut by 3 bases, the J end by 6 bases, with 16 bases between. The CDR3 consists of 14 residues. Looked up from germline, CDR1 is SGDLS and CDR2 is YYNGEE. The CDR3 reads CASSAGMRPSEQYF. The CDR3 coding sequence is TGTGCCAGCAGCGCCGGGATGCGGCCCTCCGAGCAGTACTTC.

V is TRBV7-2 and J is TRBJ1-2; unclear D gene. The CDR3 spans 15 residues. Trimming pared 1 base from V and 4 bases from J, leaving 13 bases between. From germline, CDR1 is SGHTA and CDR2 FQGNSA. The CDR3 sequence is CASSLGGGSGYGYTF. The CDR3 DNA reads as TGTGCCAGCAGCTTAGGCGGAGGATCCGGCTATGGCTACACCTTC.

Remarks on this clone: At the DNA level, this CDR3 is encoded by other sequences in the same sample as well. The gene calls are TRBV29-1 and TRBJ2-1; 8 bases are shared with TRBD2. CDR1 is SQVTM, CDR2 ANQGSEA, per germline. This CDR3 is 13 amino acids long. V lost 4 bases and J lost 9; bases outside the gene matches: 8. The CDR3 DNA sequence: TGCAGCGTTGGGGGACTAGGATTAGGTGAGCAGTTCTTC. Translation gives CSVGGLGLGEQFF.

This chain uses TRBV19 with TRBJ1-5; 7 nucleotides agree with TRBD1. The CDR3 loop spans 15 amino acids. Germline loops: CDR1 LNHDA, CDR2 SQIVND (reference sequence). The J segment lost 6 bases and the V segment lost 5 bases, leaving 10 bases of the junction unmatched. CDR3 nucleotide sequence: TGTGCCAGTAGTTACCGCCGACAGGGAGGTCAGCCCCAGCATTTT. It encodes CASSYRRQGGQPQHF. Based on the CDR3 plus reference TRBV19 and TRBJ1-5, the full variable domain is DGGITQSPKYLFRKEGQNVTLSCEQNLNHDAMYWYRQDPGQGLRLIYYSQIVNDFQKGDIAEGYSVSREKKESFPLTVTSAQKNPTAFYLCASSYRRQGGQPQHFGDGTRLSIL.